This T cell receptor beta chain was recovered during a study of low-dose radiotherapy and immunotherapy resistance in tumors. Overall study: Cohort 1 was given 0.5 Gy fractions every 2 weeks, 6.5 Gy in total.

The trim removed 5 bases at V and 4 bases at J, leaving 10 bases unmatched. The CDR3 sequence is 14 residues long. Germline assignment: CDR1 DFQATT and CDR2 SNEGSKA (reference sequence). Time point described: after trial treatment. Treatment specified: LDRT plus nivolumab, ipilimumab, low-dose cyclophosphamide and aspirin (RACIN trial). Both a constant-region primer and a V-primer adapter served to amplify TCRs across roughly 20 PCR cycles. TCRdb itself ran the reads through MiXCR, one entry per CDR3 protein. The sample holds approximately 52,000 distinct CDR3 sequences; approximately 33% are singletons and the top ten take around 8%. This clonotype was seen at least ten times.

The sample was PBMCs, taken after low-dose radiotherapy plus immunotherapy. The chain carries TRBV20-1 and TRBJ2-5; the match to TRBD2 covers 7 bases. This receptor was identified in a male donor with rectosigmoid adenocarcinoma. CDR3 nucleotide sequence: TGCAGTGCTCCCCACCGGGGGGAGCGAGAGACCCAGTACTTC. Translating gives CSAPHRGERETQYF.